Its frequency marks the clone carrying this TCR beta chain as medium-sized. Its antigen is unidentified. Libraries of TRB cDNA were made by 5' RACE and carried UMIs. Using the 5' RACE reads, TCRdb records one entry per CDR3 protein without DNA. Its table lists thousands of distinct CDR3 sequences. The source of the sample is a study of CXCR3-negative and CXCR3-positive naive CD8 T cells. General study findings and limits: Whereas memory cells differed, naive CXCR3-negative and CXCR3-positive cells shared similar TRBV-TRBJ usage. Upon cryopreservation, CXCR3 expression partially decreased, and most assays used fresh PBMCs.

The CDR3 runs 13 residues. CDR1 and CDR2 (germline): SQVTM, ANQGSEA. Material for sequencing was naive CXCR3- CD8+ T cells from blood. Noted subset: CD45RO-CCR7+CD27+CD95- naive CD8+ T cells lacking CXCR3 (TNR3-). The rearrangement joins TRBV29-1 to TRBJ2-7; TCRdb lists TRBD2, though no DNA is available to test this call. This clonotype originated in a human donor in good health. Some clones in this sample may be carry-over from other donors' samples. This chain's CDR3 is CSVETQGGYEQYF.